This T cell receptor (beta chain) was profiled in a study of blood T cell repertoires in COVID-19. Study-level background: The study drew acute and convalescent COVID-19 samples from the United States, Italy and Spain. The analysed material was cDNA or gDNA that came from T cells, B-cell-depleted T cells, or PBMCs.

The V segment lost 5 bases and the J segment 0 bases; nucleotides outside the gene matches: 4. The V gene's germline CDR1 is SGHNT and CDR2 YENEEA. This CDR3 region has 16 residues. Patients of the Seattle cohort, enrolled during active infection, were followed longitudinally. In the original analysis: Amplification of reference gene primers provided the estimated nucleated cell counts. Using immunoSEQ multiplex PCR, the repertoire was profiled, and TCRdb retains in-frame clones only, with some absent. The D gene and trimming were derived from the DNA, and the V and J assignments and clone size from that table. The sample carries some 220,000 clones, 75% to 85% recorded once.

The TCR was taken from a woman in her 70s with COVID-19, enrolled during active disease. Sequenced material: peripheral blood. The chain uses TRBV11-3 and TRBJ2-6, with 7 bases fitting TRBD1. The CDR3 region has the DNA TGTGCCAGCAGCCGACAGGGCCTCTCTGGGGCCAACGTCCTGACTTTC. It is translated as CASSRQGLSGANVLTF.